This T cell receptor (beta chain) was sequenced during a study of T cell repertoires in cytomegalovirus infection. Study-wide findings and caveats: HLA-C-restricted CMV clonotypes gave the most frequent clonotype in two of eight donors.

After removal of 8 bases from V and 0 bases from J, the junction contained 13 bases not matched to a gene. CDR3 length: 17 amino acids. The V gene's germline CDR1 is MNHEY and CDR2 SVGAGI. With regard to this clonotype: Its antigen is undetermined.

TCRdb fed the reads into MiXCR, producing one record per CDR3 protein. The data show some 700,000 distinct CDR3 sequences, 30% to 40% seen once. The source of this sequence is a human donor in good health (CMV status not recorded). Some clones in this sample may be carry-over from other donors' samples. The V call is TRBV6-5, the J call TRBJ1-3, with 7 nucleotides matching TRBD1. Sequences were derived from cultured PBMCs, sampled from culture after CMV antigen stimulation. CDR3 in DNA: TGTGCCAGCTCGGGTGACAGGGATCCACTCTCTGGAAACACCATATATTTT. It specifies CASSGDRDPLSGNTIYF.